At least ten counts were recorded for the clone carrying this T cell receptor (beta chain). The target antigen is unknown. The data stem from a study of neurological immune-mediated disorders. TCRdb recomputed calls from the 5' RACE reads with MiXCR, one row per CDR3 protein. The table has approximately 50,000 distinct CDR3 sequences, around 5.3% seen once. The CDR3 totals 16 residues. V was clipped by 2 bases and J by 1 base; unmatched bases: 8. Germline lookup yields CDR1 DFQATT and CDR2 SNEGSKA (reference sequence). Whole-study findings and limits: One cluster of related CDR3 sequences contained, by phylogenetic grouping, the repertoires of 18 of 34 multiple sclerosis patients and formed a possible signature.

The V gene is TRBV20-1, the J gene TRBJ1-1, with 9 bases identical to TRBD1. The clonotype comes from a woman aged 18-35 years with multiple sclerosis. Material for sequencing was CD4+ T cells from blood. The CDR3 loop is CSARSTGGGGNTEAFF. The CDR3 bases are TGCAGTGCTAGATCCACAGGGGGCGGAGGGAACACTGAAGCTTTCTTT.